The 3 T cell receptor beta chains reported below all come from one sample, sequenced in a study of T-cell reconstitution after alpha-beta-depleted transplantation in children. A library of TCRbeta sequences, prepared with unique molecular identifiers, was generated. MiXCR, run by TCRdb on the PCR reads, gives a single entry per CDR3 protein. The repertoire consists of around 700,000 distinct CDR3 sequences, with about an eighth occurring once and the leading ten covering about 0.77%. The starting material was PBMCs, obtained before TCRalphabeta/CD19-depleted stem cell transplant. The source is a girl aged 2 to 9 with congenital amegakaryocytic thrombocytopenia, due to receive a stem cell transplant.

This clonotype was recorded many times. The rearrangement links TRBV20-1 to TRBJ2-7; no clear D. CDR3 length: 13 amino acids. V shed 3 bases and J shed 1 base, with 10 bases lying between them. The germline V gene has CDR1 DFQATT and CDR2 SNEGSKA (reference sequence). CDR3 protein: CSARAGGSYEQYF. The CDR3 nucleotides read TGCAGTGCTAGGGCAGGTGGGTCCTACGAGCAGTACTTC.

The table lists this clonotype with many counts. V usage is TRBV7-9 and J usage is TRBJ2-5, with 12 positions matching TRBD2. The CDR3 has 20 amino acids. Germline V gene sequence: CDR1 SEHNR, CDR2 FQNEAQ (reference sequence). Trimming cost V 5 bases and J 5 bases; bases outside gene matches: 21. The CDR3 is CASSRGTGDLLAGGLETQYF. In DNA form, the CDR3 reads TGTGCCAGCAGCCGAGGGACAGGGGATTTACTAGCGGGAGGCTTGGAGACCCAGTACTTC.

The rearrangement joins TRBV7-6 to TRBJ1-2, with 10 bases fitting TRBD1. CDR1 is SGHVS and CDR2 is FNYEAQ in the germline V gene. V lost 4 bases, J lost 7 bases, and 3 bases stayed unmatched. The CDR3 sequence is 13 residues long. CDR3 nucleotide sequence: TGTGCCAGCAGCTCGGGACAGGGGTTTGGCTACACCTTC. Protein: CASSSGQGFGYTF. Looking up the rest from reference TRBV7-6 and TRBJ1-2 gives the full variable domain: GAGVSQSPRYKVTKRGQDVALRCDPISGHVSLYWYRQALGQGPEFLTYFNYEAQQDKSGLPNDRFSAERPEGSISTLTIQRTEQRDSAMYRCASSSGQGFGYTFGSGTRLTVV.